These T cell receptor beta chains were read from a single sample in a study of cytomegalovirus exposure and HLA in healthy donors. Sequenced by immunoSEQ multiplex PCR; TCRdb stores in-frame clones only, minus some. The table lists approximately 140,000 clones, roughly 78% of them singletons. The sample comprised PBMCs. These receptors were taken from a man between 50 and 59 years old in good health and CMV-seropositive. The CDR3 runs from the conserved cysteine through the conserved F or W. A D gene is named only where the DNA matches it firmly.

D gene | J gene | V gene | CDR3 protein
- | TRBJ2-7 | TRBV7-7 | CAPRVREDYEQYF
TRBD1 | TRBJ1-5 | TRBV28 | CASSQSDRAWLAF
- | TRBJ2-3 | TRBV7-9 | CASSSKWNGVAPDTQYF
TRBD1 | TRBJ1-4 | TRBV5-6 | CASSPPLGQAPSLFF
- | TRBJ2-2 | TRBV20-1 | CSATGAGELFF
- | TRBJ1-4 | TRBV28 | CASSIRDFKLFF
TRBD1 | TRBJ2-7 | TRBV5-1 | CASSADRVTYEQYF
- | TRBJ2-3 | TRBV30 | CAWSVGRLVGTQYF
- | TRBJ2-3 | TRBV5-4 | CASSFDRPGSRTDTQYF
TRBD1 | TRBJ2-4 | TRBV10-2 | CASGTVDGAENIQYF
- | TRBJ2-1 | TRBV5-8 | CASSLSGVYNEQFF
- | TRBJ1-4 | TRBV9 | CASSVQGRFEKLFF
- | TRBJ2-3 | TRBV19 | CASSIMPGSPYPDTQYF
TRBD2 | TRBJ2-7 | TRBV4-2 | CASSQQPGLATEQYF
TRBD2 | TRBJ2-4 | TRBV30 | CAHRREGAGPNIQYF
- | TRBJ2-5 | TRBV6-6 | CASSYVGSGVETQYF
TRBD1 | TRBJ2-2 | TRBV5-5 | CASSLWDSTGELFF
- | TRBJ2-3 | TRBV7-6 | CASSLGLRRNTDTQYF
- | TRBJ1-4 | TRBV4-1 | CASSQRTGTTNEKLFF
TRBD1 | TRBJ2-3 | TRBV19 | CASALGTGVGDTDTQYF
- | TRBJ2-5 | TRBV5-8 | CASSLKIFRGSRYF
- | TRBJ2-1 | TRBV27 | CASSLRGAPGFF